The rows below give T cell receptor beta chains drawn from one sample of a study of blood T cell repertoires in COVID-19. Repertoires were generated with immunoSEQ multiplex PCR, while TCRdb's copy carries only in-frame clones and drops some. The sample holds 220,000 or so clones, around 82% seen once. Sequencing was performed on peripheral blood. These receptors were collected from a woman older than 75 with acute or convalescent COVID-19. Both conserved end residues are part of each CDR3. The order of the fields is J gene, D gene, V gene, clone size, CDR3 protein, CDR3 DNA. A D gene is named only where the DNA matches it firmly. Size is stated for part of the rows, as once, few or many counts, or as a class when the clone is expanded.

TRBJ1-2 | NA | TRBV5-4 | NA | CASSSGGEAGYTF | TGTGCCAGCAGCTCCGGGGGTGAAGCTGGCTACACCTTC
TRBJ1-6 | NA | TRBV27 | NA | CAASRVYNSPLHF | TGTGCCGCGTCCAGGGTGTATAATTCACCCCTCCACTTT
TRBJ2-7 | TRBD1 | TRBV6-1 | few | CASSEKDRGYEQYF | TGTGCCAGCAGTGAAAAGGACAGGGGTTACGAGCAGTACTTC
TRBJ1-1 | TRBD1 | TRBV6-2/TRBV6-3 | few | CASSFPGQGGNTEAFF | TGTGCCAGCAGTTTCCCGGGGCAGGGGGGAAACACTGAAGCTTTCTTT
TRBJ1-4 | NA | TRBV28 | few | CASTHNEKLFF | TGTGCCAGCACCCATAATGAAAAACTGTTTTTT
TRBJ2-1 | NA | TRBV13 | few | CASSSSHLEQFF | TGTGCCAGCAGCTCCTCCCACTTGGAGCAGTTCTTC
TRBJ1-1 | TRBD1 | TRBV27 | NA | CASSLWGQGAHMNTEAFF | TGTGCCAGCAGTTTATGGGGACAGGGGGCTCACATGAACACTGAAGCTTTCTTT
TRBJ1-5 | TRBD1 | TRBV19 | NA | CASSARTGVSNQPQHF | TGTGCCAGTAGTGCGCGGACAGGGGTTAGCAATCAGCCCCAGCATTTT
TRBJ2-7 | TRBD2 | TRBV5-6 | NA | CASSRLAGTYEQYF | TGTGCCAGCAGCAGACTAGCGGGGACCTACGAGCAGTACTTC
TRBJ1-5 | NA | TRBV27 | few | CASRLRGEDSNQPQHF | TGTGCCAGCAGACTCCGGGGGGAAGATAGCAATCAGCCCCAGCATTTT
TRBJ1-2 | NA | TRBV29-1 | once | CSVVGDSYTF | TGCAGCGTCGTGGGGGACAGCTACACCTTC
TRBJ1-2 | NA | TRBV5-3 | NA | CARRPQGNIGYTF | TGTGCCAGAAGACCACAGGGAAACATAGGCTACACCTTC
TRBJ1-1 | NA | TRBV7-2 | NA | CASSLRSGAGSDAFF | TGTGCCAGCAGCTTAAGGTCCGGGGCGGGAAGTGACGCTTTCTTT
TRBJ1-2 | NA | TRBV3-1/TRBV3-2 | NA | CASSQGRGDYGYTF | TGTGCCAGCAGCCAAGGCAGGGGCGACTATGGCTACACCTTC
TRBJ1-5 | NA | TRBV19 | NA | CASSMLGGSGQPQHF | TGTGCCAGTAGTATGTTGGGGGGGAGCGGCCAGCCCCAGCATTTT
TRBJ2-1 | TRBD2 | TRBV7-2 | NA | CASSPGAGGPYNEQFF | TGTGCCAGCAGCCCGGGGGCGGGGGGCCCCTACAATGAGCAGTTCTTC
TRBJ1-1 | NA | TRBV30 | NA | CAWSVFREAFF | TGTGCCTGGAGTGTATTCAGGGAAGCTTTCTTT
TRBJ1-2 | TRBD1 | TRBV10-3 | NA | CAISESETGGLGYTF | TGTGCCATCAGTGAGTCAGAGACAGGGGGACTTGGCTACACCTTC
TRBJ2-3 | NA | TRBV27 | NA | CASSPQGFRTDTQYF | TGTGCCAGCAGTCCCCAGGGATTTCGCACAGATACGCAGTATTTT
TRBJ2-4 | TRBD2 | TRBV14 | NA | CASSQDYGGLYIQYF | TGTGCCAGCAGCCAAGATTACGGGGGGTTATACATTCAGTACTTC
TRBJ2-7 | TRBD1 | TRBV6-2/TRBV6-3 | NA | CASSDRGLDEQYF | TGTGCCAGCAGCGACAGGGGGCTCGACGAGCAGTACTTC
TRBJ1-4 | NA | TRBV28 | NA | CASSLGTRGEKLFF | TGTGCCAGCAGTTTAGGAACGCGGGGGGAAAAACTGTTTTTT
TRBJ1-2 | NA | TRBV6-6 | NA | CASRLTGASSSGYTF | TGTGCCAGCAGGCTTACGGGCGCCTCATCTAGCGGCTACACCTTC
TRBJ1-2 | NA | TRBV3-1/TRBV3-2 | NA | CASSQGVWEGNGYTF | TGTGCCAGCAGCCAAGGTGTGTGGGAGGGCAATGGCTACACCTTC
TRBJ2-5 | TRBD1 | TRBV18 | NA | CASSPLGTEQETQYF | TGTGCCAGCTCACCATTGGGGACAGAACAAGAGACCCAGTACTTC
TRBJ1-1 | TRBD1 | TRBV19 | NA | CASSVGQENTEAFF | TGTGCCAGTAGTGTGGGACAGGAGAACACTGAAGCTTTCTTT
TRBJ2-7 | TRBD2 | TRBV18 | NA | CASSPLSGGTYEQYF | TGTGCCAGCTCGCCTCTTAGCGGGGGGACCTACGAGCAGTACTTC
TRBJ2-5 | NA | TRBV7-9 | NA | CASSFTGETQYF | TGTGCCAGCAGCTTTACGGGGGAGACCCAGTACTTC
TRBJ2-7 | TRBD2 | TRBV18 | once | CASSPASGADEQYF | TGTGCCAGCTCACCGGCTAGCGGGGCCGACGAGCAGTACTTC
TRBJ1-4 | NA | TRBV5-4 | NA | CASSLGGHPATNEKLFF | TGTGCCAGCAGCCTGGGGGGCCACCCAGCAACTAATGAAAAACTGTTTTTT
TRBJ1-1 | NA | TRBV20-1 | NA | CSAPGNTEAFF | TGCAGTGCTCCAGGGAACACTGAAGCTTTCTTT
TRBJ1-4 | NA | TRBV5-1 | NA | CASSLSGVTNEKLFF | TGCGCCAGCAGCTTATCAGGGGTGACTAATGAAAAACTGTTTTTT
TRBJ1-6 | TRBD1 | TRBV4-1 | NA | CASSQDRGQGRHSPLHF | TGCGCCAGCAGCCAAGATAGGGGACAGGGTAGGCATTCACCCCTCCACTTT
TRBJ1-2 | NA | TRBV28 | NA | CATGGNYGYTF | TGTGCTACCGGGGGGAACTATGGCTACACCTTC
TRBJ2-1 | NA | TRBV28 | NA | CASSVTPVDNEQFF | TGTGCCAGCAGTGTGACTCCCGTCGACAATGAGCAGTTCTTC
TRBJ2-7 | TRBD2 | TRBV7-8 | NA | CASSLGAGISYEQYF | TGTGCCAGCAGCTTAGGAGCGGGGATCTCCTACGAGCAGTACTTC
TRBJ2-2 | TRBD2 | TRBV18 | NA | CASSPPSGGPSGELFF | TGTGCCAGCTCACCCCCTAGCGGGGGCCCGTCCGGGGAGCTGTTTTTT
TRBJ2-1 | TRBD2 | TRBV3-1/TRBV3-2 | once | CASSQTSGRSNEQFF | TGTGCCAGCAGCCAAACTAGCGGCCGGAGCAATGAGCAGTTCTTC
TRBJ1-4 | TRBD1 | TRBV7-9 | NA | CASSLIGTVYEKLFF | TGTGCCAGCAGCTTAATAGGGACAGTATATGAAAAACTGTTTTTT
TRBJ1-1 | TRBD1 | TRBV29-1 | NA | CSVGGQLNTEAFF | TGCAGCGTTGGGGGACAGTTGAACACTGAAGCTTTCTTT
TRBJ1-4 | NA | TRBV2 | NA | CASSEGVRLFF | TGTGCCAGCTCTGAGGGTGTGCGACTGTTTTTT
TRBJ2-5 | NA | TRBV18 | NA | CASSYGNGHQETQYF | TGTGCCAGCTCGTACGGGAATGGGCATCAAGAGACCCAGTACTTC
TRBJ1-6 | NA | TRBV9 | NA | CASSVDTYNSPLHF | TGTGCCAGCAGCGTGGACACCTATAATTCACCCCTCCACTTT
TRBJ2-7 | TRBD1 | TRBV11-2 | NA | CASSLMGQGNNEQYF | TGTGCAAGCAGCTTAATGGGACAGGGGAACAACGAGCAGTACTTC
TRBJ1-1 | TRBD1 | TRBV2 | NA | CASRTGQGYTEAFF | TGTGCCAGCAGAACCGGACAGGGGTACACTGAAGCTTTCTTT
TRBJ1-2 | TRBD1 | TRBV12-3/TRBV12-4 | NA | CASSTTGGYGYTF | TGTGCCAGCAGTACTACAGGGGGCTATGGCTACACCTTC
TRBJ1-1 | NA | TRBV29-1 | NA | CSAAEGGFNTEAFF | TGCAGCGCCGCCGAGGGGGGGTTTAACACTGAAGCTTTCTTT
TRBJ2-3 | TRBD1 | TRBV20-1 | NA | CSAREGGAQYF | TGCAGTGCTAGAGAAGGGGGCGCGCAGTATTTT
TRBJ1-2 | NA | TRBV2 | NA | CASSEATNYGYTF | TGTGCCAGCAGTGAAGCCACTAACTATGGCTACACCTTC
TRBJ2-4 | TRBD2 | TRBV5-4 | NA | CASSPEGSLAAENIQYF | TGTGCCAGCAGCCCGGAGGGGTCACTAGCGGCGGAAAACATTCAGTACTTC
TRBJ1-2 | TRBD1 | TRBV19 | NA | CASRPWDSTYGYTF | TGTGCCAGTAGACCTTGGGACAGCACCTATGGCTACACCTTC
TRBJ2-5 | TRBD2 | TRBV24-1 | NA | CATSDFRGGGNQETQYF | TGTGCCACCAGTGATTTTCGGGGCGGGGGTAACCAAGAGACCCAGTACTTC
TRBJ2-2 | TRBD1 | TRBV5-1 | NA | CVSSTGTGHIGELFF | TGCGTCAGCAGTACCGGGACAGGGCACATCGGGGAGCTGTTTTTT
TRBJ1-2 | NA | TRBV6-5 | NA | CASRQGSYGYTF | TGTGCCAGCAGGCAGGGGAGCTATGGCTACACCTTC
TRBJ1-2 | TRBD1 | TRBV4-2 | NA | CASSQIGQEGGYTF | TGTGCCAGCAGCCAGATCGGACAGGAAGGTGGCTACACCTTC
TRBJ2-1 | TRBD2 | TRBV9 | once | CASSISGARYNEQFF | TGTGCCAGCAGCATTAGCGGGGCCAGATACAATGAGCAGTTCTTC
TRBJ2-6 | NA | TRBV5-1 | NA | CASSLVEAGANVLTF | TGCGCCAGCAGCTTGGTGGAGGCTGGGGCCAACGTCCTGACTTTC
TRBJ2-3 | TRBD2 | TRBV7-3 | NA | CASSLPSWLAGVLDTQYF | TGTGCCAGCAGCTTACCGAGTTGGCTAGCGGGCGTTTTAGATACGCAGTATTTT
TRBJ1-2 | TRBD1 | TRBV4-1 | NA | CASSQIDRAPNYGYTF | TGCGCCAGCAGCCAAATAGACAGGGCCCCTAACTATGGCTACACCTTC
TRBJ1-6 | NA | TRBV5-1 | NA | CASSPRTDDSPLHF | TGCGCCAGCAGCCCCCGGACAGATGATTCACCCCTCCACTTT